Included here is one TCR beta chain sequence, with context. Antigen specificity is unknown. This entry comes from a study of regulatory T cells in long-lasting Graves disease. The wider study: Those with persistent Graves' disease had received antithyroid drugs for over 5 years with positive TSH receptor antibodies.

CDR3-region Arm-PCR and iRepertoire HTBI primers produced the TCR beta libraries. MiXCR, run by TCRdb on the multiplex PCR reads, gives a single entry per CDR3 protein. The sample has about 450,000 distinct CDR3 sequences; 20% to 25% are singletons. The germline CDR1 and CDR2 sequences are SGDLS and YYNGEE. Trimming shortened V by 0 bases and J by 4 bases, and 13 bases separated the two germline ends. The CDR3 consists of 15 residues. The time point: persistent/refractory GD, antithyroid drugs over 5 years with positive TRAb. PBMC RNA served as the TCR library source. Patients of an endocrinology department in Xi'an, China, were included. Peripheral blood, around 9 milliliters per patient, was collected in EDTA tubes. Overall study findings and caveats: TRBV28, TRBJ1-2 and TRBJ2-5 emerged as the favored segments in persistent disease.

The TCR comes from a female donor with Graves disease. The chain carries TRBV9 and TRBJ1-1; D is uncertain. The starting material was peripheral blood mononuclear cells (PBMCs), obtained when the disease was refractory, from a patient treated with antithyroid drugs. The CDR3 spells CASSVDPGRGTEAFF. CDR3 coding DNA: TGTGCCAGCAGCGTAGACCCAGGCCGGGGCACTGAAGCTTTCTTT.